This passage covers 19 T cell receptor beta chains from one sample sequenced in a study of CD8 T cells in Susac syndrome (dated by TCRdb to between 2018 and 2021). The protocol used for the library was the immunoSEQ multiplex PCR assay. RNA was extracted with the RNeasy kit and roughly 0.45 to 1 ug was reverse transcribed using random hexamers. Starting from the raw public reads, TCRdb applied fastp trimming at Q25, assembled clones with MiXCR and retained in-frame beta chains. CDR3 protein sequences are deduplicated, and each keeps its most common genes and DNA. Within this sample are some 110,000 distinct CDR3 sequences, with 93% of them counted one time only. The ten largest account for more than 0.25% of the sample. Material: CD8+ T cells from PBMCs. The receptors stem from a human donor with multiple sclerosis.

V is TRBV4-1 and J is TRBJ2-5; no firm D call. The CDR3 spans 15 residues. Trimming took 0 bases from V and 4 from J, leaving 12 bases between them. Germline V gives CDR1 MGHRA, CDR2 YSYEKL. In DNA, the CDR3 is TGCGCCAGCAGCCAAGAGACCCAGGCGGCAGAGACCCAGTACTTC. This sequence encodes CASSQETQAAETQYF.

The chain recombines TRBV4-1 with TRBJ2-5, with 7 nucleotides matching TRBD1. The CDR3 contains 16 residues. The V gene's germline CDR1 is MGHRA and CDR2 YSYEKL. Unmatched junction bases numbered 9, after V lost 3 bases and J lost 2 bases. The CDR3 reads CASSHTTGDWQETQYF. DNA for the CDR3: TGCGCCAGCAGCCACACCACAGGGGATTGGCAAGAGACCCAGTACTTC.

The CDR3 here is CASSFRGLGYEQYF. CDR3 nucleotide sequence: TGTGCCAGCAGTTTCAGGGGGCTCGGGTACGAGCAGTACTTC. This chain connects TRBV28 to TRBJ2-7; 8 bases are a match to TRBD1. The ends lost 3 bases at V and 4 bases at J; junction bases unmatched: 5. The CDR3 loop spans 14 amino acids. From germline, CDR1 is MDHEN and CDR2 SYDVKM.

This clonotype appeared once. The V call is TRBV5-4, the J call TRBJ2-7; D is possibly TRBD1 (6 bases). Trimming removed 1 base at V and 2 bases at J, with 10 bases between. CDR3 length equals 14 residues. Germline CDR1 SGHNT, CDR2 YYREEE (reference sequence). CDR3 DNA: TGTGCCAGCAGCTTGAGTACAGGGCCCTACGAGCAGTACTTC. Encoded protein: CASSLSTGPYEQYF.

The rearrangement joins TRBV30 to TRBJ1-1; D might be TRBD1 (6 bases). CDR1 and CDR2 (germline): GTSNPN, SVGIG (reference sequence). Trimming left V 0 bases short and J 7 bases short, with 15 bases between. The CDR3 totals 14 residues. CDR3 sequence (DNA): TGTGCCTGGAGTGTATGGGAAGGGGGGAATGAAGCTTTCTTT. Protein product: CAWSVWEGGNEAFF.

The CDR3 sequence is CATSRALGTGELFF. CDR3 sequence (DNA): TGTGCCACCAGCAGGGCACTGGGCACCGGGGAGCTGTTTTTT. V and J are TRBV15 and TRBJ2-2; no definite D call. Trimming left V 3 bases short and J 4 bases short, with 9 bases between. Germline V gives CDR1 LNHNV, CDR2 YYDKDF (reference sequence). The CDR3 extends over 14 amino acids.

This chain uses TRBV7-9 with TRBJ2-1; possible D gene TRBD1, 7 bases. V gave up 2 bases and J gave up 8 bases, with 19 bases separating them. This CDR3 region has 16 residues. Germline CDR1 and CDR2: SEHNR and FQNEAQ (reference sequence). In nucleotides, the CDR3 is TGTGCCAGCAGCTTACGACAGGGCCGCGGGAACCATGAGCAGTTCTTC. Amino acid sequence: CASSLRQGRGNHEQFF.

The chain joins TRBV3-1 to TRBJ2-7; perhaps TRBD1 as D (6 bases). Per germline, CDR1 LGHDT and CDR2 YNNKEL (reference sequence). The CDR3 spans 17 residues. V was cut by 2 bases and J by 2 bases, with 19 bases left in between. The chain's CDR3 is CASSQYLGQGKAYEQYV. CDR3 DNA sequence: TGTGCCAGCAGCCAATACTTGGGGCAGGGGAAAGCCTACGAGCAGTACGTC.

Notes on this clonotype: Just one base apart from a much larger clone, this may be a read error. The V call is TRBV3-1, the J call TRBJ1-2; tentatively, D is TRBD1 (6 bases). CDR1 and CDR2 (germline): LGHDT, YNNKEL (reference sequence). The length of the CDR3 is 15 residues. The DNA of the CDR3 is TGTGCCTGCAGCCAAGACGGGGGGGGCAACTATGGCTACACCTTC. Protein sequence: CACSQDGGGNYGYTF.

The CDR3 DNA reads TGTGCCAGCAGCCAAGTCCCAGCCCAAGCGGGGGGAAACTATGGCTACACCTTC. As protein: CASSQVPAQAGGNYGYTF. V usage is TRBV4-2 and J usage is TRBJ1-2; D is possibly TRBD1 (5 bases). Germline CDR1 and CDR2: LGHNA and YNFKEQ. The length of the CDR3 is 18 residues. V was cut by 1 base and J by 2 bases, with 20 bases left in between.

The CDR3 sequence is CASSLVSLAGAKETQYF. CDR3 sequence (DNA): TGTGCCAGCAGCTTAGTGTCGCTAGCGGGGGCTAAAGAGACCCAGTACTTC. The chain employs TRBV7-9 and TRBJ2-5; 10 bases line up with TRBD2. Germline V gene lookup returns CDR1 SEHNR and CDR2 FQNEAQ (reference sequence). The CDR3 consists of 17 residues. V was pared by 1 base and J by 3 bases, with 8 bases of the junction left unmatched.

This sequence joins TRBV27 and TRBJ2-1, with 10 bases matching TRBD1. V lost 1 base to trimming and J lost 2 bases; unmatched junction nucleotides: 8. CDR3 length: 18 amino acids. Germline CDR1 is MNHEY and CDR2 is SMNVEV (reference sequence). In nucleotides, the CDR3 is TGTGCCAGCAGTTTATTGGGGACAGGGGCCCATCCCTACAATGAGCAGTTCTTC. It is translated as CASSLLGTGAHPYNEQFF.

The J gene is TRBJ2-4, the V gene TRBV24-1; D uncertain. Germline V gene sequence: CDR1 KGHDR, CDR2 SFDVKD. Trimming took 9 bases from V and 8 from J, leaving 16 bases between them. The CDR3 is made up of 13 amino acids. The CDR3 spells CATAAFPWDIQYF. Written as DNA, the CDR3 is TGTGCCACCGCGGCGTTCCCTTGGGACATTCAGTACTTC.

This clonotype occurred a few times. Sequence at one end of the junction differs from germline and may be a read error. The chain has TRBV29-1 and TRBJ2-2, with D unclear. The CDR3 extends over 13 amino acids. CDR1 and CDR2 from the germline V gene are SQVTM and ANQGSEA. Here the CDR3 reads CSVEFQNTGELFF. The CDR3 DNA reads TGCAGCGTTGAATTTCAGAACACCGGTGAGCTGTTTTTT.

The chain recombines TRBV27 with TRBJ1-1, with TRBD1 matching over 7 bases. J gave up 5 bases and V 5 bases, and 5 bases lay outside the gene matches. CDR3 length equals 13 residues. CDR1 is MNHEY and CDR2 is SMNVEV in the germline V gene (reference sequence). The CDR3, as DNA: TGTGCCAGCAGTGTACAGGGGCGGACTGAAGCTTTCTTT. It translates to CASSVQGRTEAFF.

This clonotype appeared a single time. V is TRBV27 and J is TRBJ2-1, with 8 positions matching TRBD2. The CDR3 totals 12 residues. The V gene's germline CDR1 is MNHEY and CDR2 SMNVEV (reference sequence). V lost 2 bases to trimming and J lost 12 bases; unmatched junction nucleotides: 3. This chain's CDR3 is CASSLGTSGQFF. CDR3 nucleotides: TGTGCCAGCAGTTTAGGGACTAGTGGGCAGTTCTTC.

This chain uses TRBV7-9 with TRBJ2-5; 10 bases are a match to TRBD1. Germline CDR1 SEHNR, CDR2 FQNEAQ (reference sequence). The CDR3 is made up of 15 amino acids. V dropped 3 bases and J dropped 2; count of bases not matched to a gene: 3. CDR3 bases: TGTGCCAGCAGCTTGGGGGACAGGGGTCAAGAGACCCAGTACTTC. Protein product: CASSLGDRGQETQYF.

The CDR3 sequence is CSARRGFTDTQYF. The CDR3 DNA follows: TGCAGTGCTAGGCGGGGGTTCACAGATACGCAGTATTTT. This rearrangement joins TRBV20-1 to TRBJ2-3; 7 bases fit TRBD2. Germline loops: CDR1 DFQATT, CDR2 SNEGSKA (reference sequence). The CDR3 is 13 residues long. Trimming cost V 3 bases and J 2 bases; bases outside gene matches: 2.

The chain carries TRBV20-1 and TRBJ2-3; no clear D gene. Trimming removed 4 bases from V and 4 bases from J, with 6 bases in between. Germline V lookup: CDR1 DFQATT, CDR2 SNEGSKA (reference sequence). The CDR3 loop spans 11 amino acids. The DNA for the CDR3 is TGCAGTGCTATAGGCCCAGATACGCAGTATTTT. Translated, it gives CSAIGPDTQYF.